This T cell receptor beta chain is from a study of T cell responses to AZD1222 COVID-19 vaccine. The V and J ends lost 4 bases and 4 bases respectively, with 14 bases between them. Germline CDR1 is SGHDT and CDR2 is YYEEEE. The CDR3 has 15 amino acids. Assay used: immunoSEQ multiplex PCR; TCRdb lists only in-frame clones, some missing. Altogether 130,000 or so clones are present, approximately 93% being singletons, with the ten largest covering about 5%. General observations from the study: Regions 160-218 and 743-854 dominated among vaccine-associated CD4 TCRs spanning spike.

With regard to this clone: Its antigen is still unknown.

The chain employs TRBV5-6 and TRBJ1-4; a weak D match, TRBD1 (6 bases). The material sequenced was peripheral blood, taken on day 0 of AZD1222 vaccination. This clonotype was obtained from an adult in good health. The DNA for the CDR3 is TGTGCCAGCAGCCCGTCAGGGGTCCTTAATGAAAAACTGTTTTTT. This codes for CASSPSGVLNEKLFF.